The rows below give T cell receptor beta chains drawn from one sample of a study of cytomegalovirus exposure and HLA in healthy donors. Data came from immunoSEQ multiplex PCR; TCRdb stores just in-frame clones and leaves some out. The profile covers some 45,000 clones, with 94% appearing a single time and 7.8% taken by the ten largest. Input material: PBMCs. These TCRs come from a young woman in good health and CMV-seropositive. CDR3s include the opening cysteine and the closing phenylalanine or tryptophan. The D gene is left open where the match is weak. For some rows the clone size is stated as once, few or many, or as a class when expanded; others skip it.

DNA,CDR3,J,V,D,size
TGTGCCAGCAGCTTACTAGAGAACACCGGGGAGCTGTTTTTT,CASSLLENTGELFF,TRBJ2-2,TRBV7-6,-,once
TGTGCCAGCAGTTTCCCAAGGCAGGGTGGTGAGCAGTTCTTC,CASSFPRQGGEQFF,TRBJ2-1,TRBV27,-,-
TGTGCCAGCAGTTACCTGGTCCAGGGGCATAAGAACACTGAAGCTTTCTTT,CASSYLVQGHKNTEAFF,TRBJ1-1,TRBV7-9,-,once
TGTGCCAGCAGCGGGACAGCCCGGGGAAACACCATATATTTT,CASSGTARGNTIYF,TRBJ1-3,TRBV2,TRBD1,-
TGTGCCACCTTCGGGGAAGACAACACTGAAGCTTTCTTT,CATFGEDNTEAFF,TRBJ1-1,TRBV28,-,-
TGCGCCAGCAGTAACCGTACAGATTACAATGAGCAGTTCTTC,CASSNRTDYNEQFF,TRBJ2-1,TRBV10-1,-,-
TGTGCCAGCAGTGAATGGGGACAGAACACTGAAGCTTTCTTT,CASSEWGQNTEAFF,TRBJ1-1,TRBV25-1,-,-
TGTGCCAGCAGCCTGGGACAGGGGTCGGATTCACCCCTCCACTTT,CASSLGQGSDSPLHF,TRBJ1-6,TRBV5-4,TRBD1,-
TGCGCCAGCAGCTTGGACAGGGCCGCTAACTATGGCTACACCTTC,CASSLDRAANYGYTF,TRBJ1-2,TRBV5-1,-,-
TGTGCCAGCAGCCAAGCAGTAGAGCGGGATCCCCCGGGGGAGACCCAGTACTTC,CASSQAVERDPPGETQYF,TRBJ2-5,TRBV14,TRBD2,-
TGTGCCAGCAGTCATATAGGGGGGGGAAATGAGCAGTTCTTC,CASSHIGGGNEQFF,TRBJ2-1,TRBV6-1,-,-
TGTGCCAGCAGCTTAGCTGACAGCTACAATGAGCAGTTCTTC,CASSLADSYNEQFF,TRBJ2-1,TRBV7-9,-,-
TGTGCCAGCAGTTTGCCCAGAAGCGGGAGGGCCACAGATACGCAGTATTTT,CASSLPRSGRATDTQYF,TRBJ2-3,TRBV27,TRBD2,-
TGTGCCAGTAGTATAGGGGCTACGGGGGTTGGAGAGCAGTACTTC,CASSIGATGVGEQYF,TRBJ2-7,TRBV19,-,-
TGTGCCTGCCAACAGGGTTTAAGGGACACTGAAGCTTTCTTT,CACQQGLRDTEAFF,TRBJ1-1,TRBV30,-,once
TGTGCCAGCAGCTCCCGGGAGGGGGGTCTGTCTACGCAGTATTTT,CASSSREGGLSTQYF,TRBJ2-3,TRBV7-2,TRBD2,-
TGTGCCAGCAGTGTAGGGCCAGGGGGCTCTGGGGCCAACGTCCTGACTTTC,CASSVGPGGSGANVLTF,TRBJ2-6,TRBV2,TRBD1,-
TGTGCCAGCAGGAAAATACAGGGGGCATACACAGATACGCAGTATTTT,CASRKIQGAYTDTQYF,TRBJ2-3,TRBV5-4,TRBD1,-
TGTGCCAGCAGTGACTCTTTAAGGACAGATAATGAAAAACTGTTTTTT,CASSDSLRTDNEKLFF,TRBJ1-4,TRBV6-4,-,-
TGTGCCAGCAGGTTAGGACAGTTCGCGAAGGCCACAGATACGCAGTATTTT,CASRLGQFAKATDTQYF,TRBJ2-3,TRBV27,-,-
TGTGCCAGCAGTTACTCGAGGGATGCTAACTATGGCTACACCTTC,CASSYSRDANYGYTF,TRBJ1-2,TRBV6-5,-,-
TGTGCCAGCCTGTTAACCGGGACAGGGGGCATTAGGTACGAGCAGTACTTC,CASLLTGTGGIRYEQYF,TRBJ2-7,TRBV28,TRBD1,-
TGTGCCAGCGGTGCTGGGACAGGGGGTAGGAATGAGCAGTTCTTC,CASGAGTGGRNEQFF,TRBJ2-1,TRBV27,TRBD1,-
TGTGCCAGCAGTTCTGACCCGCAGTGGGCCGTCCTGACTTTC,CASSSDPQWAVLTF,TRBJ2-6,TRBV7-9,-,-
TGTGCCAGCAGCCAGGGACTAGCGGGAGTGGGGACAGATACGCAGTATTTT,CASSQGLAGVGTDTQYF,TRBJ2-3,TRBV4-2,TRBD2,-
TGTGCCAGCAGTTACTCGCGGGAGAACACCGGGGAGCTGTTTTTT,CASSYSRENTGELFF,TRBJ2-2,TRBV6-8,-,-
TGTGCCTGGAGTGATGGACAGGGTTCCCTCTACGAGCAGTACTTC,CAWSDGQGSLYEQYF,TRBJ2-7,TRBV30,TRBD1,-
TGCAGCGTCTACGCCGGGCAGGGGGCGGGTGAAAAACTGTTTTTT,CSVYAGQGAGEKLFF,TRBJ1-4,TRBV29-1,TRBD1,few
TGCGCCAGCAGCTTAAACACAGGGGACACCGGGGAGCTGTTTTTT,CASSLNTGDTGELFF,TRBJ2-2,TRBV5-1,TRBD1,-